Below are 14 T cell receptor beta chains sequenced from a single sample in a study of T cell repertoires in cytomegalovirus infection. Their antigen targets remain unknown. Via MiXCR, TCRdb re-called the reads, giving one row per CDR3 protein. The data show about 220,000 distinct CDR3 sequences, with 35% to 45% seen just once and approximately 60% held by the top ten. The specimen was CD8+ T cells from cultured PBMCs, collected from culture after CMV antigen stimulation. Every receptor here comes from a human donor in good health (CMV status not recorded). Some clones in this sample may be carry-over from other donors' samples.

The sample holds a few counts of this clonotype. The V gene is TRBV6-1, the J gene TRBJ2-7; D perhaps matches TRBD2 (5 bases). The V end lost 2 bases, the J end lost 5 bases, and 7 bases lay between the germline ends. Germline V lookup: CDR1 MNHNS, CDR2 SASEGT. The CDR3 extends over 12 amino acids. The CDR3 is CASSEWGDEQYF. Written as DNA, the CDR3 is TGTGCCAGCAGTGAATGGGGAGACGAGCAGTACTTC.

This clonotype has a handful of counts. This chain connects TRBV7-3 to TRBJ1-5, with unresolved D. The germline gives CDR1 SGHTA, CDR2 FQGTGA. The CDR3 extends over 14 amino acids. Trimming cost V 5 bases and J 1 base, with 9 bases left between them. Here the CDR3 DNA reads TGTGCCAGCAGCCTTCACAGCAGCAATCAGCCCCAGCATTTT. Protein sequence: CASSLHSSNQPQHF.

The chain links TRBV12-3 or TRBV12-4 to TRBJ1-4, with D tentatively TRBD1 (5 bases). The ends were cut back, 2 bases at V and 7 bases at J, with 14 bases in the middle. This CDR3 region has 15 residues. As DNA, the CDR3 is TGTGCCAGCAGTTTAAGATCAGGGCGGGGTGAAAAACTGTTTTTT. Encoded protein: CASSLRSGRGEKLFF.

A word on this clonotype: This is likely a read error, given that the CDR3 carries no conserved phenylalanine or tryptophan at its end. The chain joins TRBV11-1 to TRBJ2-7, with 8 nucleotides matching TRBD1. The V gene's germline CDR1 is SGHAT and CDR2 FQDESV (reference sequence). V dropped 5 bases and J dropped 5; count of bases not matched to a gene: 8. The CDR3 has 14 residues. Here the CDR3 DNA reads TGTGCCAGCAGCACTTTGGAGACAGGGGACGAGCAGTACCTC. Amino acid sequence: CASSTLETGDEQYL.

This clonotype was seen repeatedly, ten times or more. V is TRBV7-6 and J is TRBJ1-5; 12 nucleotides align to TRBD1. J gave up 4 bases and V 5 bases, and 9 bases lay outside the gene matches. CDR1 is SGHVS, CDR2 FNYEAQ, per germline. The CDR3 runs to 17 residues. The chain's CDR3 is CASSQGTGGVGNQPQHF. In nucleotides, the CDR3 is TGTGCCAGCAGCCAAGGGACAGGGGGCGTGGGGAATCAGCCCCAGCATTTT.

At least ten counts were recorded for this clonotype. This sequence joins TRBV4-1 and TRBJ1-1; perhaps TRBD1 as D (6 bases). Trimming took 4 bases from V and 1 from J, leaving 13 bases between them. The CDR3 is made up of 15 amino acids. Germline CDR1 is MGHRA and CDR2 is YSYEKL. In DNA, the CDR3 is TGCGCCAGCAGCCGGGCAGGGGCCAGGAACACTGAAGCTTTCTTT. Translated, it gives CASSRAGARNTEAFF.

The rearrangement uses TRBV7-3 and TRBJ2-6; D is unresolved. Germline V gives CDR1 SGHTA, CDR2 FQGTGA. This CDR3 comprises 14 residues. V was trimmed by 5 bases and J by 4 bases, leaving 9 bases between them. CDR3: CASSLFDGANVLTF. DNA of the CDR3: TGTGCCAGCAGCCTCTTCGACGGGGCCAACGTCCTGACTTTC.

This chain uses TRBV12-3 or TRBV12-4 with TRBJ2-3, with D perhaps TRBD1 or TRBD2 (6 bases each). Trimming pared 3 bases from V and 6 bases from J, leaving 13 bases between. This CDR3 is 14 amino acids long. The CDR3 DNA reads as TGTGCCAGCAGTTTTATCGGGGGCGATGATACGCAGTATTTT. This sequence encodes CASSFIGGDDTQYF.

Only a few counts were recorded for this clonotype. V usage is TRBV7-6 and J usage is TRBJ1-1, with D unresolved. V was clipped by 4 bases and J by 5 bases, with 11 bases between them. The CDR3 covers 13 residues. Looked up from germline, CDR1 is SGHVS and CDR2 is FNYEAQ. The CDR3 region is CASSSGLSTEAFF. CDR3 sequence (DNA): TGTGCCAGCAGCTCCGGACTTTCGACTGAAGCTTTCTTT.

V gene TRBV7-6 combines with J gene TRBJ2-1; TRBD1 agrees at 7 bases. V shed 0 bases, J shed 6 bases, and the junction held 5 bases outside the gene matches. Per germline, CDR1 SGHVS and CDR2 FNYEAQ. CDR3 length equals 15 residues. The CDR3 DNA reads as TGTGCCAGCAGCTTAGCAGGGGGCAGAGGCAATGAGCAGTTCTTC. Translated, it gives CASSLAGGRGNEQFF.

This chain connects TRBV3-1 to TRBJ2-7, with D perhaps being TRBD1 or TRBD2 (5 bases each). CDR1 and CDR2 (germline): LGHDT, YNNKEL (reference sequence). V lost 5 bases to trimming and J lost 2 bases, with 16 bases between them. This CDR3 spans 15 amino acids. CDR3: CASSSSGTPPYEQYF. DNA of the CDR3: TGTGCCAGCAGCTCCTCCGGGACGCCTCCCTACGAGCAGTACTTC.

The chain joins TRBV18 to TRBJ1-5, with D maybe TRBD1 (5 bases). Germline CDR1 is KGHSH and CDR2 is LQKENI. The CDR3 loop spans 14 amino acids. V was clipped by 5 bases and J by 4 bases, with 12 bases between them. The CDR3 sequence is CASSGTPGNQPQHF. The CDR3 coding sequence is TGTGCCAGCTCAGGGACCCCGGGAAATCAGCCCCAGCATTTT.

This clonotype was seen a few times. The chain recombines TRBV6-1 with TRBJ1-4, with 7 bases lining up with TRBD1. V dropped 8 bases and J dropped 0; count of bases not matched to a gene: 15. The CDR3 spans 18 residues. Germline V gene sequence: CDR1 MNHNS, CDR2 SASEGT. The CDR3 region has the DNA TGTGCCAGCGGGGAGGGGGCCCAGACGGGACCAACTAATGAAAAACTGTTTTTT. It translates to CASGEGAQTGPTNEKLFF.

This clonotype came up a few times. The chain carries TRBV20-1 and TRBJ2-3; 9 bases line up with TRBD2. The germline V gene encodes CDR1 DFQATT and CDR2 SNEGSKA (reference sequence). After removal of 4 bases from V and 3 bases from J, the junction contained 8 bases not matched to a gene. CDR3 length: 15 amino acids. CDR3 sequence: CSATALAGRTDTQYF. CDR3 bases: TGCAGTGCTACCGCGCTAGCGGGGCGTACAGATACGCAGTATTTT.